This TCR beta chain emerged from a study of CD8+CD57+ T cells in acquired aplastic anemia. Findings and limits, study-wide: The CD8+ Simpson's diversity of patients and controls was not significantly different.

V was clipped by 0 bases and J by 0 bases, with 14 bases between them. The CDR3 has 17 amino acids. Germline V gives CDR1 SGHVS, CDR2 FQNEAQ. To note about this clonotype: The target antigen is unknown.

Patients selected for sequencing had displayed CD8+CD57+ cell expansion by flow cytometry. All patients had severe acquired aplastic anemia. Patients were therapy-naive when their blood was sampled. Genomic DNA provided the template from which TCR beta VDJ and CDR3 profiles were obtained. TCRdb analysed the reads with MiXCR anew, one entry per CDR3 protein. The sample lists about 75,000 distinct CDR3 sequences; about 70% were seen once. This clonotype originated in a human donor with aplastic anemia. This chain uses TRBV7-8 with TRBJ1-1; D perhaps matches TRBD1 (5 bases). Sequenced input: sorted CD4+, CD8+, or CD8+CD57+ T cells (not recorded which) from PBMCs. CDR3 loop: CASSLAPGRRVNTEAFF. In DNA, the CDR3 is TGTGCCAGCAGCTTAGCGCCGGGACGGAGAGTGAACACTGAAGCTTTCTTT.